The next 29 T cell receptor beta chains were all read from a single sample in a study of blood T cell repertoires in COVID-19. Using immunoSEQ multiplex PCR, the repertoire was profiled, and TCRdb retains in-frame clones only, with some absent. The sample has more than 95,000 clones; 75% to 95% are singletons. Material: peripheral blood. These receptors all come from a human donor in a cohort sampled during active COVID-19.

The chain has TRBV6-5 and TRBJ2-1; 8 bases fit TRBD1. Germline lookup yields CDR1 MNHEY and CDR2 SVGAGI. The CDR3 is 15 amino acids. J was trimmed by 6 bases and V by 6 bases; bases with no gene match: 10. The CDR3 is CASRPDRGGVNEQFF. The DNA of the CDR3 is TGTGCCAGCAGACCCGACAGGGGAGGAGTCAATGAGCAGTTCTTC.

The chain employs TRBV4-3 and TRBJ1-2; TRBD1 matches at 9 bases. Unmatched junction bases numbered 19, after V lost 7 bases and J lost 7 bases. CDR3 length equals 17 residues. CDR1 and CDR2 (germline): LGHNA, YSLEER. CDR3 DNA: TGCGCCAGCAAACAAACGGAGACAGGGGGAGTATTGGGTGGCTACACCTTC. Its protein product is CASKQTETGGVLGGYTF.

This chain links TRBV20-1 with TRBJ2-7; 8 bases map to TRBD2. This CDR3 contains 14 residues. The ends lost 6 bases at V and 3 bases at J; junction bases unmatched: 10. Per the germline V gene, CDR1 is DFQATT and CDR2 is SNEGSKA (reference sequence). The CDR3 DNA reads TGCAGTGCGAGTCGGGGGGGGAGGAACTACGAGCAGTACTTC. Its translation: CSASRGGRNYEQYF.

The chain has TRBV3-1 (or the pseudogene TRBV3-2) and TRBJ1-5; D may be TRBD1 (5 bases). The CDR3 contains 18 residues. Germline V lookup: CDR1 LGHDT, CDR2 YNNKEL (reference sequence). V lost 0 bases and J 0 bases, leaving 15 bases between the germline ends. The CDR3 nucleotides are TGTGCCAGCAGCCAAGAGGTGGCAGGGCGCAATAGCAATCAGCCCCAGCATTTT. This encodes CASSQEVAGRNSNQPQHF.

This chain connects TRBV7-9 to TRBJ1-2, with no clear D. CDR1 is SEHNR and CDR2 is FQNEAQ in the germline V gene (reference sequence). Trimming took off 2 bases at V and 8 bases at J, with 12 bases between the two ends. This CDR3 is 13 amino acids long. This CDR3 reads CASSLPSLRGYTF. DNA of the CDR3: TGTGCCAGCAGCTTACCCTCCCTGCGGGGCTACACCTTC.

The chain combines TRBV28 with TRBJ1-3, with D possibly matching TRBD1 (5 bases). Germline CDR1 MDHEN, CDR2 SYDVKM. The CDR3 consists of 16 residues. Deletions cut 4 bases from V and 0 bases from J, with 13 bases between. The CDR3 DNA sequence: TGTGCCAGCAGTTCCCCGGGACTGAGCTCTGGAAACACCATATATTTT. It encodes CASSSPGLSSGNTIYF.

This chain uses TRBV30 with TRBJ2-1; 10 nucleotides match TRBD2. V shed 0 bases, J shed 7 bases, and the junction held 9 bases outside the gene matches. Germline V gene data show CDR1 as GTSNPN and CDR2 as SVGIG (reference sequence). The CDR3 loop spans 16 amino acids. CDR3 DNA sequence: TGTGCCTGGAGTGTAAAGGAGGGACTAGCGTGGAATGAGCAGTTCTTC. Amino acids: CAWSVKEGLAWNEQFF.

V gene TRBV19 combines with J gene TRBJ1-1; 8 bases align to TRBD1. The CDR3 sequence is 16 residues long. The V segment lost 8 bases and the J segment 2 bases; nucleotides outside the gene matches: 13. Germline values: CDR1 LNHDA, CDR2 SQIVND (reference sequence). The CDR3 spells CASLRTTTGVNTEAFF. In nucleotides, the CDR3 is TGTGCCAGTCTTCGAACTACGACAGGGGTAAACACTGAAGCTTTCTTT.

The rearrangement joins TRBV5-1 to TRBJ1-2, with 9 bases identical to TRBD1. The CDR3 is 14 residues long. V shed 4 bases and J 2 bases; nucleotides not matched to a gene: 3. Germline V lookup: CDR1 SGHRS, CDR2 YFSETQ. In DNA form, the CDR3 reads TGCGCCAGCAGCATAGACAGGGGGAACTATGGCTACACCTTC. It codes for CASSIDRGNYGYTF.

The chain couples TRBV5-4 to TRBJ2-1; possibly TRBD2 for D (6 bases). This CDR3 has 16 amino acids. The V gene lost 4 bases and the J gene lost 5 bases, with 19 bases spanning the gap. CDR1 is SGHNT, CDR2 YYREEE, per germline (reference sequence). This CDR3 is CASSMMGGGVNNEQFF. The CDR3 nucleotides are TGTGCCAGCAGCATGATGGGAGGCGGGGTAAACAATGAGCAGTTCTTC.

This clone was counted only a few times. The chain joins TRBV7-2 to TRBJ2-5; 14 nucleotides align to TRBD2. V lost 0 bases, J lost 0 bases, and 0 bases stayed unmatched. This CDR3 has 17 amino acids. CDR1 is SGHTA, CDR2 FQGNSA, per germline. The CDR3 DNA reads TGTGCCAGCAGCTTAGCGACTAGCGGGAGGGACCAAGAGACCCAGTACTTC. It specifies CASSLATSGRDQETQYF.

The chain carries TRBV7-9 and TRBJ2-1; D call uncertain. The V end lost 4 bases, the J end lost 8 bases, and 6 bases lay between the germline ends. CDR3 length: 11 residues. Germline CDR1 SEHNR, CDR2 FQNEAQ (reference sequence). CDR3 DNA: TGTGCCAGCAGCTCAACGGATGAGCAGTTCTTC. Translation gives CASSSTDEQFF.

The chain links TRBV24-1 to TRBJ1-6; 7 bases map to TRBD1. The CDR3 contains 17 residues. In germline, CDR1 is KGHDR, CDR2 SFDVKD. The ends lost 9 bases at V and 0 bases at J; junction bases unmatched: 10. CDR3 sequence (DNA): TGTGCCACCCCCCGGGACAGCGTTAACTCCTATAATTCACCCCTCCACTTT. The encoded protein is CATPRDSVNSYNSPLHF.

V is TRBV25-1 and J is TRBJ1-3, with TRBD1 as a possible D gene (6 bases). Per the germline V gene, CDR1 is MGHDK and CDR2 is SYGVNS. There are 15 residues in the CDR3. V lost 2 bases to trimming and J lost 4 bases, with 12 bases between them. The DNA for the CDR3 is TGTGCCAGCAGTGAAGGGGGGGGGCGAGGAAACACCATATATTTT. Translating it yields CASSEGGGRGNTIYF.

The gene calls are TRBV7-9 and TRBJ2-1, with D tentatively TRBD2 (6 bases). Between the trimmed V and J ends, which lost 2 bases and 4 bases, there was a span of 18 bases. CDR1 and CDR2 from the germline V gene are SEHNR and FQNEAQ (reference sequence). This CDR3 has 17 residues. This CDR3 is CASSLSFGSAAYNEQFF. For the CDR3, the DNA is TGTGCCAGCAGCTTATCTTTCGGGAGCGCGGCGTACAATGAGCAGTTCTTC.

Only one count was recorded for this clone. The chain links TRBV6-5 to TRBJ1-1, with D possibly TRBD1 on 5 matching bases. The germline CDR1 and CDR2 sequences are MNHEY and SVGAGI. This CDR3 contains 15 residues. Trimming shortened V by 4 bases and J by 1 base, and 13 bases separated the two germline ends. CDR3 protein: CASSSGPRPNTEAFF. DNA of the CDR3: TGTGCCAGCAGTTCAGGGCCAAGGCCGAACACTGAAGCTTTCTTT.

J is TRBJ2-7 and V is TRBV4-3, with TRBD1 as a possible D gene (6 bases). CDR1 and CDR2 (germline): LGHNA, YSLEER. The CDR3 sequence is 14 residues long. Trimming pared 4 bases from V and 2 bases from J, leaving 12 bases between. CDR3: CASSPWTEAYEQYF. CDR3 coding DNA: TGCGCCAGCAGCCCTTGGACAGAAGCCTACGAGCAGTACTTC.

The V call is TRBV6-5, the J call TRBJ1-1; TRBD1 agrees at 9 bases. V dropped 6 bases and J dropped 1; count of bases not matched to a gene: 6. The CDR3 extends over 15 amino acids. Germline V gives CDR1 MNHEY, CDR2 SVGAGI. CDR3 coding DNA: TGTGCCAGCAGGCAAAAGGGACAGGGGAACACTGAAGCTTTCTTT. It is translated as CASRQKGQGNTEAFF.

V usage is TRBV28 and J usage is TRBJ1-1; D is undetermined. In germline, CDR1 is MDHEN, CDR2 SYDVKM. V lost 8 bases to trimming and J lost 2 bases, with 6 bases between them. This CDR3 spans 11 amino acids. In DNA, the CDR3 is TGTGCCAGCTATCTAAACACTGAAGCTTTCTTT. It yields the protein CASYLNTEAFF.

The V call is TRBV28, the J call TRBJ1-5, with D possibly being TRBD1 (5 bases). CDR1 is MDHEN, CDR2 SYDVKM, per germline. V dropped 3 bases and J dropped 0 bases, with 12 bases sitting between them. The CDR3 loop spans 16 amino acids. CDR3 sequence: CASSLSRAYSNQPQHF. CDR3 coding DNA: TGTGCCAGCAGTTTGAGCAGGGCATATAGCAATCAGCCCCAGCATTTT. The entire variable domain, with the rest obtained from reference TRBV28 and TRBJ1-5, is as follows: DVKVTQSSRYLVKRTGEKVFLECVQDMDHENMFWYRQDPGLGLRLIYFSYDVKMKEKGDIPEGYSVSREKKERFSLILESASTNQTSMYLCASSLSRAYSNQPQHFGDGTRLSIL.

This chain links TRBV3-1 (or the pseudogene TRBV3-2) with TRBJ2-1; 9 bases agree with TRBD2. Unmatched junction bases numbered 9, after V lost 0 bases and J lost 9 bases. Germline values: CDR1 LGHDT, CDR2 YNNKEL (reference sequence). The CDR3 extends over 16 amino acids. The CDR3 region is CASSQEGGGVLLEQFF. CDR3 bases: TGTGCCAGCAGCCAAGAAGGCGGGGGGGTTCTGCTTGAGCAGTTCTTC.

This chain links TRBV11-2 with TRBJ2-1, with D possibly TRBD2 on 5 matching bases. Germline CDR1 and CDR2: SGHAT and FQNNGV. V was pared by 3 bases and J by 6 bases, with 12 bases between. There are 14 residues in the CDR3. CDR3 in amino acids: CASSFEGLFNEQFF. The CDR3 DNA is TGTGCCAGCAGCTTTGAGGGCCTCTTCAATGAGCAGTTCTTC. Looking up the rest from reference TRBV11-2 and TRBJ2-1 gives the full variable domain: EAGVAQSPRYKIIEKRQSVAFWCNPISGHATLYWYQQILGQGPKLLIQFQNNGVVDDSQLPKDRFSAERLKGVDSTLKIQPAKLEDSAVYLCASSFEGLFNEQFFGPGTRLTVL.

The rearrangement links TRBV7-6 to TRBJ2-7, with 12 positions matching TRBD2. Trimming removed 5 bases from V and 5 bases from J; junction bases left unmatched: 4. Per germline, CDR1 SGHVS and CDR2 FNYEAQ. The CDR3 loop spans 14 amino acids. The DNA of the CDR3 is TGTGCCAGCAGCCGTCTAGCGGGAGGGGACGAGCAGTACTTC. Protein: CASSRLAGGDEQYF.

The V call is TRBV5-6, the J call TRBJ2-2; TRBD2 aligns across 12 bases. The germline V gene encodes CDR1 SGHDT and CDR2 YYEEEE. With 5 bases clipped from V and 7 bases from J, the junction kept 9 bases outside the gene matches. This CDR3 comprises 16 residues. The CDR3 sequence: CASSQRLAGESGELFF. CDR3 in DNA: TGTGCCAGCAGTCAAAGACTAGCGGGGGAAAGCGGGGAGCTGTTTTTT.

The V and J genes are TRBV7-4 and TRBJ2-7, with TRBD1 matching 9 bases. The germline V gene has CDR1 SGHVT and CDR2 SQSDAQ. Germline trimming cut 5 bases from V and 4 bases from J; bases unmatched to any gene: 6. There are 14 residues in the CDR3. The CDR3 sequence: CASSLRDREYEQYF. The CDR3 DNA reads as TGTGCCAGCAGCCTCAGGGACAGGGAGTACGAGCAGTACTTC.

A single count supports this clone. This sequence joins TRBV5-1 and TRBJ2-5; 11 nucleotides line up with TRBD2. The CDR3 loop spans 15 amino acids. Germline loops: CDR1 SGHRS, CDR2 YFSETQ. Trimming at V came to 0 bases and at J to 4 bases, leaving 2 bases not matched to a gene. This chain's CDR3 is CASSLVLAGGETQYF. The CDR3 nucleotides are TGCGCCAGCAGCTTGGTGCTAGCGGGGGGAGAGACCCAGTACTTC.

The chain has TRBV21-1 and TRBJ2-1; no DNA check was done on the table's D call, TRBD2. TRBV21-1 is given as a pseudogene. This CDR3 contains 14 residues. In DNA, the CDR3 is TGTGCCAGCAGCAATTCGCGGGAGAAGAATGAGCAGTTCTTC. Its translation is CASSNSREKNEQFF.

CDR3 sequence reads: CATSRQPTGTPYEQYF. The CDR3 bases are TGTGCCACCAGCAGACAACCAACCGGGACTCCCTACGAGCAGTACTTC. This chain joins TRBV15 and TRBJ2-7; D is perhaps TRBD2 (6 bases). Germline values: CDR1 LNHNV, CDR2 YYDKDF (reference sequence). CDR3 length: 16 amino acids. V gave up 2 bases and J gave up 2 bases, with 16 bases separating them.

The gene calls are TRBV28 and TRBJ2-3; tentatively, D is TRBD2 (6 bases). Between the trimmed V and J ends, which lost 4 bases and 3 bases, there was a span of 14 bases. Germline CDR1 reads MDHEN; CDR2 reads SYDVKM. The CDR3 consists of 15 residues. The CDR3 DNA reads TGTGCCAGCAGTTCCGGGGACTTCTCGACAGATACGCAGTATTTT. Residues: CASSSGDFSTDTQYF.